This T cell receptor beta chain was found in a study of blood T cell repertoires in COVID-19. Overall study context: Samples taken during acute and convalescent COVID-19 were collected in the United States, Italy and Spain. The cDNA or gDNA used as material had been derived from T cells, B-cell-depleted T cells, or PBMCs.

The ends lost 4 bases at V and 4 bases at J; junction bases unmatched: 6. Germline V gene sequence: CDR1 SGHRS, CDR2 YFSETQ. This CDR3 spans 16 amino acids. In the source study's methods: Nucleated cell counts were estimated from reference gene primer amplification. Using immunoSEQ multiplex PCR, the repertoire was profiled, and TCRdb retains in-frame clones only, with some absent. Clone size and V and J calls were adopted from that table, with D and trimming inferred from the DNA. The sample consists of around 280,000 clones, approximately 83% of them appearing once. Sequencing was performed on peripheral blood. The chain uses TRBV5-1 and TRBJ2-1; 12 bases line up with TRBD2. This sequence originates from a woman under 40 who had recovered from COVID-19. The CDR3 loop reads CASSRSTSGGYNEQFF. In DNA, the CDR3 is TGCGCCAGCAGCCGATCTACTAGCGGGGGGTACAATGAGCAGTTCTTC.